This is a list of T cell receptor beta chains from one sample in a study of blood T cells in healthy people across ages. Each CDR3 protein gets one entry after TCRdb re-called the 5' RACE reads with MiXCR. This sample has 600,000 to 850,000 distinct CDR3 sequences, with roughly 41% found just once. Sequenced sample: blood. The receptor source for this set is a woman in her sixties in good health. Each CDR3 is given without its conserved first and last residue.

V	J	length	CDR3
TRBV5-6	TRBJ2-1	13	ASSLAGTGGGEQF
TRBV25-1	TRBJ2-5	13	ASSDASAGGETQY
TRBV7-7	TRBJ2-7	13	ASSPYSGASYEQY
TRBV7-2	TRBJ2-7	10	ASSSGPGEQY
TRBV7-9	TRBJ2-7	14	ASSQTPGQATYEQY
TRBV5-6	TRBJ2-4	11	ASSFPDAAGQY
TRBV12-3/TRBV12-4	TRBJ1-1	12	ASSTLTGNTEAF
TRBV7-2	TRBJ1-1	14	ASSLEGTPMNTEAF
TRBV29-1	TRBJ1-1	10	SVSTVNTEAF
TRBV20-1	TRBJ1-5	11	SARLGADQPQH
TRBV5-1	TRBJ2-7	13	ASSFGQVEDYEQY
TRBV12-3/TRBV12-4	TRBJ1-2	11	ASTAFQGRGYT
TRBV4-2	TRBJ2-5	14	ASSQHLGLASETQY
TRBV5-1	TRBJ1-4	15	ASSLGQTPTTNEKLF
TRBV4-3	TRBJ1-2	13	ASSPRDGHNYGYT
TRBV10-3	TRBJ2-5	12	AISEARNQETQY
TRBV21-1	TRBJ2-1	13	ASSKGYRGHNEQF
TRBV11-2	TRBJ2-5	13	ASSLVAAFQETQY
TRBV6-2/TRBV6-3	TRBJ2-1	12	ASSYLAGEGEQF
TRBV14	TRBJ1-2	11	ASSQRSFYGYT
TRBV6-4	TRBJ1-4	11	ASSDQINEKLF
TRBV14	TRBJ2-1	14	ASSQPGQGSHNEQF
TRBV6-1	TRBJ1-5	13	ASSEGRFGNQPQH
TRBV6-1	TRBJ1-2	11	ASSDNGPYGYT
TRBV6-2/TRBV6-3	TRBJ2-5	12	ASSDTGTSQRRY
TRBV12-3/TRBV12-4	TRBJ2-3	10	ASSSDLFTQY
TRBV24-1	TRBJ2-7	14	ATSDDGQGDGYEQY
TRBV29-1	TRBJ2-5	16	SVEGLAGGLCVEETQY
TRBV20-1	TRBJ2-5	11	SAPGEGHKTQY
TRBV20-1	TRBJ2-1	13	SARGLAGSYNEQF
TRBV27	TRBJ2-7	12	ASSSPPGSYEQY
TRBV27	TRBJ2-5	13	ASSLSGQRQETQY
TRBV6-5	TRBJ2-1	13	ASSYPADYLNEQF
TRBV10-3	TRBJ2-7	11	AIRTGVSYEQY
TRBV30	TRBJ1-2	12	AWTDEETNYGYT
TRBV7-2	TRBJ1-2	14	ASSLVYRGANYGYT
TRBV5-1	TRBJ1-1	11	ASTDLMNTEAF
TRBV2	TRBJ2-3	13	ASSAAGSGTDTQY
TRBV6-5	TRBJ1-5	13	ASSQAGGYGQPQH
TRBV7-9	TRBJ2-1	13	ASSLLSSLGNEQF
TRBV6-5	.	12	ASSYSGTSDEQY
TRBV6-2/TRBV6-3	TRBJ2-1	12	ASSPAGGADEQF
TRBV10-3	TRBJ1-5	13	AISARDSYDQPQH
TRBV3-1	TRBJ1-2	12	ASSPSRGGYGYT
TRBV5-6	TRBJ1-1	12	ASSFTGGDTEAF
TRBV28	TRBJ2-1	9	ASSFVGEQF
TRBV10-3	TRBJ1-1	9	AISAGTEAF